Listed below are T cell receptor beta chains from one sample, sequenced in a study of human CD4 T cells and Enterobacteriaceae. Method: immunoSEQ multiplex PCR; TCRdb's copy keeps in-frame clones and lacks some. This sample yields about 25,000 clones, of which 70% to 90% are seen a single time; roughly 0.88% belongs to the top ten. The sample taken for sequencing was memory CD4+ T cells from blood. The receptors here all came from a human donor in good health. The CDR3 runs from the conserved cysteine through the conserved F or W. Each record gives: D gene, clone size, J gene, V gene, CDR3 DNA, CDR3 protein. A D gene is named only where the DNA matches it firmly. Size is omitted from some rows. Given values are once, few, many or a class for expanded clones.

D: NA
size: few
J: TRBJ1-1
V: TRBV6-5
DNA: TGTGCCAGCAGAGCAAGGAATGGGAACACTGAAGCTTTCTTT
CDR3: CASRARNGNTEAFF

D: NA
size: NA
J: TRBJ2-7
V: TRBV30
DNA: TGCGCCTGGAGTGTACGAGGGGAGCAGTACTTC
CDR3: CAWSVRGEQYF

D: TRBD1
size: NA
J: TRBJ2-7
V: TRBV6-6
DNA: TGCGCCAGCAGTTACACGGACAGGGGAGCGGGCGAGCAGTACTTC
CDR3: CASSYTDRGAGEQYF

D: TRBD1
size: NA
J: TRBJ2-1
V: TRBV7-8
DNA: TGTGCCAGCAGCTTAAGGGACAGGGGGGTCAATGAGCAGTTCTTC
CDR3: CASSLRDRGVNEQFF

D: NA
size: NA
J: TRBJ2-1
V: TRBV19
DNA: TGTGCCAGTAGTGCGGTGGGGCTTTTCGATGAGCAGTTCTTC
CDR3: CASSAVGLFDEQFF

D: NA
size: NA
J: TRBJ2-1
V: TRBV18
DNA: TGTGCCAGCTCACCCGGGAGTGGCTCCTACAATGAGCAGTTCTTC
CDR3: CASSPGSGSYNEQFF

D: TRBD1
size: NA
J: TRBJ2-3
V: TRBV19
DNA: TGTGCCAGTAGTATAGGACAGGGGAGCACAGATACGCAGTATTTT
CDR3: CASSIGQGSTDTQYF

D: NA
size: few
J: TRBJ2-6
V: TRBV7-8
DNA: TGTGCCAGCAGCGGCCAGGACAGACCTGGGGCCAACGTCCTGACTTTC
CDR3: CASSGQDRPGANVLTF

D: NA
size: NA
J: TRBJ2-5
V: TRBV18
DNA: TGTGCCAGCTCACCATACCCGCCCCCGGAGACCCAGTACTTC
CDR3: CASSPYPPPETQYF

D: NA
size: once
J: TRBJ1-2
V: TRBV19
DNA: TGTGCCAGTAGTAACCAAGGACAAACTCTCTATGGCTACACCTTC
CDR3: CASSNQGQTLYGYTF

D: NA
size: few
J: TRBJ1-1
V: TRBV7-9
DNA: TGTGCAGCAAAGGCCGCGGCGAACACTGAAGCTTTCTTT
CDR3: CAAKAAANTEAFF

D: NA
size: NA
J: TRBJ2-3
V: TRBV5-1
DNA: TGCGCCAGCAGCTTGTTGTCCCCAGATACGCAGTATTTT
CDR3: CASSLLSPDTQYF

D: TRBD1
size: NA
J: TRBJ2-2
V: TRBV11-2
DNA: TGTGCCAGCAGAATAGGGACAGGGAGGACCGGGGAGCTGTTTTTT
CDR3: CASRIGTGRTGELFF

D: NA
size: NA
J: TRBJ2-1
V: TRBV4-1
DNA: TGCGCCAGCAGCCAAGGGGTCCTAGCGCGAGACTTGGACCGAGAGCAGTTCTTC
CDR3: CASSQGVLARDLDREQFF

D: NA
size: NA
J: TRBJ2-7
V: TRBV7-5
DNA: TGTGTCAGAACTTGCTCGGGACACCTCTACGAGCAGTACTTC
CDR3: CVRTCSGHLYEQYF

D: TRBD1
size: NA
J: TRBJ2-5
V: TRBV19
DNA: TGTGCCAGTAGTAGGGGATACAGGGGGTACGAGACCCAGTACTTC
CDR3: CASSRGYRGYETQYF

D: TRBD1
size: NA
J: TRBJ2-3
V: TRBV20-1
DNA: TGCAGTGCTGACAGGGGGCGAGCGCAGTATTTT
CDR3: CSADRGRAQYF

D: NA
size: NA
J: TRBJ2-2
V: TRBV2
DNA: TGTGCCAGCAGTTTACAGGGCGGGGAGCTGTTTTTT
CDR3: CASSLQGGELFF

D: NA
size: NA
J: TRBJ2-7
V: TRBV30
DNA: TGTGCCTGGAGTCTTTGGGTCGGCGAGCAGTACTTC
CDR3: CAWSLWVGEQYF

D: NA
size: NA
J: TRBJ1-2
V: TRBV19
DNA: TGTGCCAGTAGTATGATTGGGTCCTATGGCTACACCTTC
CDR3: CASSMIGSYGYTF

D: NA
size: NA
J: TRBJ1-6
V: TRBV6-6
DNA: TGTGCCAGCAGTTACGAGGGGACTAACTCACCCCTCCACTTT
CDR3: CASSYEGTNSPLHF

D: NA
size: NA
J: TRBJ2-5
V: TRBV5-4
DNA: TGTGCCAGCAGCCTGGGAGGGGGCGAGACCCAGTACTTC
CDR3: CASSLGGGETQYF

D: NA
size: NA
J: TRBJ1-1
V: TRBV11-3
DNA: TGTGCCAGCAGCTTGTCGGGCCCTGAAGCTTTCTTT
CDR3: CASSLSGPEAFF

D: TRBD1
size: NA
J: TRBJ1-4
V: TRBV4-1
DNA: TGCGCCAGCAGCCAGCGGTGGACAGGGACTGAAAAACTGTTTTTT
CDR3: CASSQRWTGTEKLFF

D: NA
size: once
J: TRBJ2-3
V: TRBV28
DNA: TGTGCCAGCGAAGGGATTAATACGCAGTATTTT
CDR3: CASEGINTQYF

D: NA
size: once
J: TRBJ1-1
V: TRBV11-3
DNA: TGTGCCAGCAGCTTAGAGGAGGTAACTGAAGCTTTCTTT
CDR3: CASSLEEVTEAFF

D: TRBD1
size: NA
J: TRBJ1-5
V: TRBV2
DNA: TGTGCCAGCAGCCAGGGGGCTCGGAGCAATCAGCCCCAGCATTTT
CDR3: CASSQGARSNQPQHF

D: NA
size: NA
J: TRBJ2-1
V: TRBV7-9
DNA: TGTGCCAGCAGCTTAGCAGAGGTCGGCCAGCAGTTCTTC
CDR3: CASSLAEVGQQFF

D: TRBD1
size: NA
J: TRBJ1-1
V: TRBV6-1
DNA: TGTGCCAGCAGTGACCGCGAGGGGGCTGGAGCTTTCTTT
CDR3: CASSDREGAGAFF

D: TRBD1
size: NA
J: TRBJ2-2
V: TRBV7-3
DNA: TGTGCCAGCAGAGGAGGACAGGGTCACACCGGGGAGCTGTTTTTT
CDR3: CASRGGQGHTGELFF

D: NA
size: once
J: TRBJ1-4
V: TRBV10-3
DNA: TGTGCCATCAGTCGGGAGGAGGAAAAACTGTTTTTT
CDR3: CAISREEEKLFF

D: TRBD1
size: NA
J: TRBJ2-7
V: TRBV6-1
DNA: TGTGCCAGCAGTGGAACAGGGGCGACCTACGAGCAGTACTTC
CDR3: CASSGTGATYEQYF

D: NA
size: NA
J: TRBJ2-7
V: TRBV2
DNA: TGTGCCAGGCAGGCTGGCTCTGGGTATGGCTACGAGCAGTACTTC
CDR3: CARQAGSGYGYEQYF

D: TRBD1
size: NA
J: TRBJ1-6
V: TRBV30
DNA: TGTGCCTGGACTCTTGGGACAGCGGCGGATTCACCCCTCCACTTT
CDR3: CAWTLGTAADSPLHF

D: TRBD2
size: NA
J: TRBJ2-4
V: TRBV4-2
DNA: TGTGCCAGCAGCCAAGATTGGCAGGGTCTAGCGGGAGGGCCACATCTTTTC
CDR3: CASSQDWQGLAGGPHLF

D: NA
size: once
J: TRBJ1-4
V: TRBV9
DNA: TGTGCCAGCAGCGCTACAGCAACTAATGAAAAACTGTTTTTT
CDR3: CASSATATNEKLFF

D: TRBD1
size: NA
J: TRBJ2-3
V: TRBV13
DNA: TGTGCCAGCAGCTCTAGCCGGTGGGGGACAGGCACAGATACGCAGTATTTT
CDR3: CASSSSRWGTGTDTQYF

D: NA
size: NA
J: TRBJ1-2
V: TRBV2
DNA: TGTGCCAGCAGTGCCTCAGCCTTCTCCGGGACCAGGTCCCCCCTTAACTATGGCTACACCTTC
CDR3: CASSASAFSGTRSPLNYGYTF

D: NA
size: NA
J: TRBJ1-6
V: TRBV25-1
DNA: TGTGCCAGCGGGAATCCAGGGTCACCCCTCCACTTT
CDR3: CASGNPGSPLHF

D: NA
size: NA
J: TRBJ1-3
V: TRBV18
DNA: TGTGCCAGCTCACTCGGAGTCTCTGGAAACACCATATATTTT
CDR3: CASSLGVSGNTIYF

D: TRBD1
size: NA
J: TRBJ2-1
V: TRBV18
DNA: TGTGCCAGCTCACCCCCGGGACAGGGGGAGAACAATGAGCAGTTCTTC
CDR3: CASSPPGQGENNEQFF

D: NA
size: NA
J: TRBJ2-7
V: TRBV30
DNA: TGTGCCTGGAGTCCCGGGACACCCCCTGTGTTGTACTTC
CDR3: CAWSPGTPPVLYF

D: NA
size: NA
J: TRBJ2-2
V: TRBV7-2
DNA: TGTGCCAGCAGCCAAACTTTAGTAGGCGCCGGGGAGCTGTTTTTT
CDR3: CASSQTLVGAGELFF

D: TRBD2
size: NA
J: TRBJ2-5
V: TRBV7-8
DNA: TGTGCCAGCAGCTTAAAAGTGGCTAGCGGGAGGTTTGGGGGAATACAGGAGACCCAGTACTTC
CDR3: CASSLKVASGRFGGIQETQYF

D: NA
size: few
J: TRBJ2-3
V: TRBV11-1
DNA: TGTGCCAGCAGCAAGCTGGCGGGGCCTTACACAGATACGCAGTATTTT
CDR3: CASSKLAGPYTDTQYF

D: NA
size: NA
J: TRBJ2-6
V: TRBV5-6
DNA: TGTGCCAGCAGCTCTGGAGCCTCTGGGGCCAACGTCCTGACTTTC
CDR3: CASSSGASGANVLTF

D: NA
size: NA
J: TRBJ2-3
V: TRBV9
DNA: TGTGCCAGCACCTCACCGAGCACAGATACGCAGTATTTT
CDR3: CASTSPSTDTQYF